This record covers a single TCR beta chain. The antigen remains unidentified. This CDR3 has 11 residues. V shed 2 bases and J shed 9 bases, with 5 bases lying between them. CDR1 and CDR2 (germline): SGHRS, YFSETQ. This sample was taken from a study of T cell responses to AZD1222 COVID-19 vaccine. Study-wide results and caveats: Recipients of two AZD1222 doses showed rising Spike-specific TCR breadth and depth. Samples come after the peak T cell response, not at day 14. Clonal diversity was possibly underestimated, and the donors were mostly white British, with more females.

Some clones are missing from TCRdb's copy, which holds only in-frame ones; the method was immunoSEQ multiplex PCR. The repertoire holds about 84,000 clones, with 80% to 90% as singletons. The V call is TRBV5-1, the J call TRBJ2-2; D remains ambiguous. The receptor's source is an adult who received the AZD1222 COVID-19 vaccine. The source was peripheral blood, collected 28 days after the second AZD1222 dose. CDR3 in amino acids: CASSFGRELFF. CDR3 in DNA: TGCGCCAGCAGCTTCGGAAGGGAGCTGTTTTTT.